This T cell receptor beta chain was recorded in a study of identical twins. The sample holds a few counts of this clonotype. Its antigen is undetermined. Through template switching, a universal primer site was introduced, and the cDNA contained unique molecular identifiers. TCRdb called the 5' RACE reads again in MiXCR, with one record for every CDR3 protein. This table holds around 1.7 million distinct CDR3 sequences, about 31% found once. Study-wide results and caveats: Modelling underestimated the level of out-of-frame TCR alpha sharing observed in monozygotic twins. Zero-insertion analyses were open to partial confounding by invariant MAIT and iNKT cells. Fewer insertions marked abundant cord blood beta clonotypes; young adult naive trended weakly, memory not at all.

The junction had 3 bases not matched to a gene; V was cut back by 0 bases and J by 6 bases. The CDR3 spans 17 residues. The germline gives CDR1 LGHDT, CDR2 YNNKEL (reference sequence). V gene TRBV3-1 combines with J gene TRBJ2-1, with 15 bases lining up with TRBD2. The specimen sequenced was cord blood. The receptor's source is a newborn girl in good health. CDR3 amino acids: CASSQEGLAGGTNEQFF. The CDR3 DNA sequence: TGTGCCAGCAGCCAAGAGGGACTAGCGGGGGGCACCAATGAGCAGTTCTTC.